The present T cell receptor (beta chain) was sequenced within a study of blood T cells in healthy people across ages. Study findings and constraints: Diversity of TCR beta correlated strongly with naive T cell percentage. Long-lived donors had more naive CD4+ cells and higher diversity than aged donors. Diversity estimated from one million T cells was considered an underestimate. CMV status of donors was unknown, possibly confounding expanded clonotype changes.

PCR was performed a second time for roughly 6 to 12 cycles using a sample-barcoded 5' primer and a J-beta primer mix. One entry per CDR3 protein, called by TCRdb with MiXCR from the 5' RACE reads. The table lists 800,000 or so distinct CDR3 sequences, roughly 25% of them singletons. This clonotype has a count of ten or more. The antigen is unknown. Germline V gives CDR1 LGHNA, CDR2 YSLEER. With 0 bases removed from V and 2 bases from J, the gap between germline ends came to 11 bases. The CDR3 is 15 residues long. These data were also filed under a second study, of T cells of mothers and their children.

The sample taken for sequencing was blood. This clonotype was sampled from a boy aged 5-17 years in good health. The V call is TRBV4-3, the J call TRBJ2-7; D is uncertain. The CDR3 reads CASSQDRTVTYEQYF. In nucleotides, the CDR3 is TGCGCCAGCAGCCAAGATCGCACGGTAACCTACGAGCAGTACTTC.